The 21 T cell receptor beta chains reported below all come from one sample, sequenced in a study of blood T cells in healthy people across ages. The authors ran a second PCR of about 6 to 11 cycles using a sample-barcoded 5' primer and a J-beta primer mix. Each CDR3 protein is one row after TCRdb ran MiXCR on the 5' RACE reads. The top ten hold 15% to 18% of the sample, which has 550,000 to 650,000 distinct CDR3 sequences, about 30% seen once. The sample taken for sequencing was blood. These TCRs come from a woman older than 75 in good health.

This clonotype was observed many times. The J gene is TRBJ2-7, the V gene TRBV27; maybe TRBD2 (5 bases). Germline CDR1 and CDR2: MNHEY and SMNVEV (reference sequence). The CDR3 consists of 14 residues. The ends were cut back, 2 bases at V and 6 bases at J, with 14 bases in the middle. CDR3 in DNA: TGTGCCAGCAGTTTAAATCGGGGTCTGGGCGAGCAGTACTTC. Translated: CASSLNRGLGEQYF.

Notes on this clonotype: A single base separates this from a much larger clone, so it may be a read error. CDR3 bases: TGTGCCAGCAGCCCCGGACAGAACGCAGATACGCAGTATTTT. Translating gives CASSPGQNADTQYF. The V gene is TRBV3-1, the J gene TRBJ2-3, with D maybe TRBD1 (6 bases). The CDR3 runs 14 residues. The V end was cut by 4 bases, the J end by 4 bases, with 12 bases between. Germline V gives CDR1 LGHDT, CDR2 YNNKEL (reference sequence).

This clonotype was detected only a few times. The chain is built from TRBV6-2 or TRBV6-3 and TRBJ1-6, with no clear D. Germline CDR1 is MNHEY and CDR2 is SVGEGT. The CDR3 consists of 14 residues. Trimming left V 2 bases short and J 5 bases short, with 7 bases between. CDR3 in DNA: TGTGCCAGCAGTTACGAGACTAATAATTCACCCCTCCACTTT. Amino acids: CASSYETNNSPLHF.

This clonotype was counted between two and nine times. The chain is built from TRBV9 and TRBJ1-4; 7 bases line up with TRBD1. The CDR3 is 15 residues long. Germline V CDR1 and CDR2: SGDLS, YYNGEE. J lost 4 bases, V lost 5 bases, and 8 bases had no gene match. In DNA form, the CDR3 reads TGTGCCAGCAGTGGGAGAGGGGGCAATAATGAAAAACTGTTTTTT. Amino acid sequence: CASSGRGGNNEKLFF.

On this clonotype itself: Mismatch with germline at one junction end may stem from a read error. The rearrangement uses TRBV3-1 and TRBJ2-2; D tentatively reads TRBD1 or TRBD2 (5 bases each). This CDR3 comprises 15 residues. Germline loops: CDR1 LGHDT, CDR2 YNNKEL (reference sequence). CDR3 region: CASSQSSGMLGEPFF. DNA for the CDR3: TGTGCCAGCAGCCAATCCTCAGGAATGTTGGGGGAGCCGTTTTTT.

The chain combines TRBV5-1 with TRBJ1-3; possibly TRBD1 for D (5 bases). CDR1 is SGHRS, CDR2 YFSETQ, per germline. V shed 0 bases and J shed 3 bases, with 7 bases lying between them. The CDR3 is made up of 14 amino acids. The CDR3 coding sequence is TGCGCCAGCAGCTTGGGTCAGGGTGGAAACACCATATATTTT. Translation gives CASSLGQGGNTIYF.

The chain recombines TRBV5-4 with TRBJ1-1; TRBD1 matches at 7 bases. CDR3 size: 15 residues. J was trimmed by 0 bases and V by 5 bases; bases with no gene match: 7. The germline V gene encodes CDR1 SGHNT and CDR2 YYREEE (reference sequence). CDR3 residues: CASRPPTGMNTEAFF. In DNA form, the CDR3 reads TGTGCCAGCAGGCCACCGACAGGGATGAACACTGAAGCTTTCTTT.

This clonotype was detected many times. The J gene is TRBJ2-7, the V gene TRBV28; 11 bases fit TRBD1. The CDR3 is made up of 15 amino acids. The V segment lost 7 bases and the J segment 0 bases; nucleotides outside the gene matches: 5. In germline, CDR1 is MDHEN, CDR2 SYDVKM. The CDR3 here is CASTRTGGYSYEQYF. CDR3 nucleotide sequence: TGTGCCAGCACCAGGACAGGGGGCTACTCCTACGAGCAGTACTTC.

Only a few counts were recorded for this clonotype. Here the CDR3 DNA reads TGCGCCAGCCGTAAGAAGCAGGGGGACACCGGGGAGCTGTTTTTT. Translated: CASRKKQGDTGELFF. V and J are TRBV5-1 and TRBJ2-2; 7 bases are a match to TRBD1. Germline V gene lookup returns CDR1 SGHRS and CDR2 YFSETQ. The CDR3 contains 15 residues. Unmatched junction bases numbered 9, after V lost 7 bases and J lost 3 bases.

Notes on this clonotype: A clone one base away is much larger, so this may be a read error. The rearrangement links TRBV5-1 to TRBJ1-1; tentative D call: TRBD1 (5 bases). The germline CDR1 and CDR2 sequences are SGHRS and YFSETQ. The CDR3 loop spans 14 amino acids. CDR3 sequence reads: CASSLRQGDTEALF. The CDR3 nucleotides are TGCGCCAGCAGCTTGCGGCAGGGCGACACTGAAGCTTTGTTT. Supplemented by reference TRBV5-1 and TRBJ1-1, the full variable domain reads KAGVTQTPRYLIKTRGQQVTLSCSPISGHRSVSWYQQTPGQGLQFLFEYFSETQRNKGNFPGRFSGRQFSNSRSEMNVSTLELGDSALYLCASSLRQGDTEALFGQGTRLTVV.

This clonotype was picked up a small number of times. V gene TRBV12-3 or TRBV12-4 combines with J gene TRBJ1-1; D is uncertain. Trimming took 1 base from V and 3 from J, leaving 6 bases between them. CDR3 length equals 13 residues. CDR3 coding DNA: TGTGCCAGCAGTTTAGTCAGGTACACTGAAGCTTTCTTT. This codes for CASSLVRYTEAFF.

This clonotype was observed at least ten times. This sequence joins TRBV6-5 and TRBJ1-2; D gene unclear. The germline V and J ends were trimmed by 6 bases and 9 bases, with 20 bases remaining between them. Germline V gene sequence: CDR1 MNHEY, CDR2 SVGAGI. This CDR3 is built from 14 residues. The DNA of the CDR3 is TGTGCCAGCAGCAGGACCAGCGTTGTGGCGCGCTACACCTTC. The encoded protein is CASSRTSVVARYTF.

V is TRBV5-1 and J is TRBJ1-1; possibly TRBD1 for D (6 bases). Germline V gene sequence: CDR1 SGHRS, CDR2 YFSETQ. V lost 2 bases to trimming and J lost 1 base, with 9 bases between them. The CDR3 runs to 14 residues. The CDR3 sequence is CASSFRGSNTEAFF. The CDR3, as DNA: TGCGCCAGCAGCTTCAGGGGATCGAACACTGAAGCTTTCTTT.

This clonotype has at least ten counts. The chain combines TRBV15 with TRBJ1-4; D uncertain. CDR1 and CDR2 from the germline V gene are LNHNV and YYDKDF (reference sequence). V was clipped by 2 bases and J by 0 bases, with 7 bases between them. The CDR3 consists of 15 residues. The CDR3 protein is CATSRTTATNEKLFF. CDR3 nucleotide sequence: TGTGCCACCAGCAGAACCACCGCAACTAATGAAAAACTGTTTTTT. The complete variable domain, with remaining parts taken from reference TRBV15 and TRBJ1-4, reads DAMVIQNPRYQVTQFGKPVTLSCSQTLNHNVMYWYQQKSSQAPKLLFHYYDKDFNNEADTPDNFQSRRPNTSFCFLDIRSPGLGDTAMYLCATSRTTATNEKLFFGSGTQLSVL.

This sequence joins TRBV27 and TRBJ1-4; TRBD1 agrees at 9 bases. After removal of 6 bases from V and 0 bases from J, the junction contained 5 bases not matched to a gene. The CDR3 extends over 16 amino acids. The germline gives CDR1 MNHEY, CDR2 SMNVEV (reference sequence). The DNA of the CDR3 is TGTGCCAGCAGAACTACAGGGGGCGCAACTAATGAAAAACTGTTTTTT. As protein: CASRTTGGATNEKLFF. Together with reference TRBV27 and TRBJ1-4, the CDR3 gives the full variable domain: EAQVTQNPRYLITVTGKKLTVTCSQNMNHEYMSWYRQDPGLGLRQIYYSMNVEVTDKGDVPEGYKVSRKEKRNFPLILESPSPNQTSLYFCASRTTGGATNEKLFFGSGTQLSVL.

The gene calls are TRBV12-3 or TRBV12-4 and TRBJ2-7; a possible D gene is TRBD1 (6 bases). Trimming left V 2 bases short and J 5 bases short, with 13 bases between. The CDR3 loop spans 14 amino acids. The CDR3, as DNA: TGTGCCAGCAGTTTACGTGGGACACGCGACGAGCAGTACTTC. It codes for CASSLRGTRDEQYF.

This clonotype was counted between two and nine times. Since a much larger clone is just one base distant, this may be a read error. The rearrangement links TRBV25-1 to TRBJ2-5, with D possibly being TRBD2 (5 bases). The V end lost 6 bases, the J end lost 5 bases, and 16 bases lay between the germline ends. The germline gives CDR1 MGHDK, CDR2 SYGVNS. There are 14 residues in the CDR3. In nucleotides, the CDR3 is TGTGCCAGCAGGGAAATGACTATTCAGGAGACCCAGTACTTC. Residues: CASREMTIQETQYF.

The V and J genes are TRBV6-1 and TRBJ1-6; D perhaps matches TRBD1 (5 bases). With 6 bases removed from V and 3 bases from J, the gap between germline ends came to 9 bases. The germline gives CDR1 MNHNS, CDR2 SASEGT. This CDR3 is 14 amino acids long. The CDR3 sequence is CASRGELYNSPLHF. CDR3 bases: TGTGCCAGCAGGGGGGAGCTCTATAATTCACCCCTCCACTTT.

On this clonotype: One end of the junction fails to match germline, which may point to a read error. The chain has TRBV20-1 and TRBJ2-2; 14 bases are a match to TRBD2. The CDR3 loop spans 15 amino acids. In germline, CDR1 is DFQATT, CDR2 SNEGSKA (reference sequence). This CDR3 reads CGALRLAGGVGERFF. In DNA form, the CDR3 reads TGCGGTGCTCTCCGACTAGCGGGGGGGGTCGGGGAGCGGTTTTTT.

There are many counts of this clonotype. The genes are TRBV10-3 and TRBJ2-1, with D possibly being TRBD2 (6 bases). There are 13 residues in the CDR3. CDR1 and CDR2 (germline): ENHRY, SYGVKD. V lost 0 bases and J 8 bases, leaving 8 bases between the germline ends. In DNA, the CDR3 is TGTGCCATCAGTGAGTCGAGGAGGGATGAGCAGTTCTTC. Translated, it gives CAISESRRDEQFF.

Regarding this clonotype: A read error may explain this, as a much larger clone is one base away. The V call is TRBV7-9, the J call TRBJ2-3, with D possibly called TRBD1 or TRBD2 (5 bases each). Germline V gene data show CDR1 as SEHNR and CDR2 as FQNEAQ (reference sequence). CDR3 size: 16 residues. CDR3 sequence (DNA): TGTGCCAGCGGCTTAGCGCGAGGGGCTTACACAGATACGCAGTATTTT. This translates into CASGLARGAYTDTQYF. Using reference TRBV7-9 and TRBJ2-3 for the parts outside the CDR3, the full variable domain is DTGVSQNPRHKITKRGQNVTFRCDPISEHNRLYWYRQTLGQGPEFLTYFQNEAQLEKSRLLSDRFSAERPKGSFSTLEIQRTEQGDSAMYLCASGLARGAYTDTQYFGPGTRLTVL.